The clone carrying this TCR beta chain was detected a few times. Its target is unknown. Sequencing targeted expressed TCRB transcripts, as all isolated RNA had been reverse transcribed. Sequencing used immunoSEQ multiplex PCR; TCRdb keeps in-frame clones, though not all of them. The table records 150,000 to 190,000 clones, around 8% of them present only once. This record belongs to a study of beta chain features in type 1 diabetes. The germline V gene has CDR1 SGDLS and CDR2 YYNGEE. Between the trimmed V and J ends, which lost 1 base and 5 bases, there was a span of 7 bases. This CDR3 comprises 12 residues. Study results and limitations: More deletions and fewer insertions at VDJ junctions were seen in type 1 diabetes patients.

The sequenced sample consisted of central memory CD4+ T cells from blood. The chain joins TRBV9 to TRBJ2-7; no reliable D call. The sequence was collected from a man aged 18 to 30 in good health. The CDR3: CASSVTEDEQYF. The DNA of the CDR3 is TGTGCCAGCAGCGTAACCGAGGACGAGCAGTACTTC.